This T cell receptor beta chain was obtained from a study of blood T cell repertoires in COVID-19. Overall study: Whether acute or convalescent, the COVID-19 samples came from the United States, Italy and Spain. Sources were T cells, B-cell-depleted T cells, or PBMCs; the material itself was cDNA or gDNA.

Trimming removed 5 bases at V and 4 bases at J, with 15 bases between. The germline CDR1 and CDR2 sequences are SGHTA and FQGNSA. The CDR3 length is 15 residues. Per the original data handling: Estimation of nucleated cell counts was performed using reference gene primer amplification. Assay: immunoSEQ multiplex PCR; the TCRdb copy retains only in-frame clones and omits some. Clonal size and the V and J genes are those of that table, whereas D and trimming came from the DNA. The repertoire consists of about 80,000 clones, with approximately 88% occurring once and the leading ten covering less than 9%.

The sample was peripheral blood. This receptor was obtained from a woman aged 80 or older with acute or convalescent COVID-19. The V and J genes are TRBV7-2 and TRBJ2-1; tentative D call: TRBD1 (5 bases). CDR3 region: CASSLQVPRYNEQFF. The CDR3 coding sequence is TGTGCCAGCAGCCTACAGGTCCCGCGGTACAATGAGCAGTTCTTC.